The present entry profiles one T cell receptor beta chain with its context. Its antigen is undetermined. The data are from a study of OX40 agonist ivuxolimab in advanced cancers. The wider study: Intravenous ivuxolimab was administered to patients every 2 weeks at 0.01 to 10 mg/kg. Overall study findings and caveats: The CD4+ and CD8+ T cells in the blood had expanded clonally by week 6 at 0.1 to 3.0 mg/kg. Partial responders at 0.1-3.0 mg/kg had among the lowest clonal expansion.

Prior autoimmune disease or systemic immunosuppression barred patients. Profiling relied on immunoSEQ multiplex PCR, and the TCRdb table lists in-frame clones only, not all of them. The data show some 87,000 clones, 90% seen once. This specimen was CD4+ or CD8+ T cells sorted from blood, taken in a trial of the OX40 agonist ivuxolimab. The sequence was obtained from an adult with an advanced solid tumor such as melanoma, head and neck, liver or kidney cancer.

For the CDR3, the DNA is TGTGCCAGCAGTCCGTCGGGACAACTCTACGAGCAGTACTTC. It is translated as CASSPSGQLYEQYF. The V call is TRBV27, the J call TRBJ2-7, with a tentative D call TRBD1 (6 bases). V was cut by 5 bases and J by 3 bases, with 14 bases left in between. This CDR3 is 14 amino acids long. Germline V lookup: CDR1 MNHEY, CDR2 SMNVEV (reference sequence).